This T cell receptor (beta chain) emerged from a study of control samples from healthy donors and cancer patients. CDR3 length: 18 amino acids. Trimming pared 3 bases from V and 1 base from J, leaving 21 bases between. CDR1 and CDR2 from the germline V gene are MNHNS and SASEGT. This table comes from immunoSEQ multiplex PCR, and its TCRdb copy is limited to in-frame clones, with some not included. The sample consists of around 120,000 clones, 85% to 90% of them appearing once. This TCR was recovered from a woman aged 50 to 65 with colorectal cancer. The rearrangement joins TRBV6-1 to TRBJ1-1; D not resolved. Material: PBMCs. This CDR3 is CASSEDFGIETWNTEAFF. Written as DNA, the CDR3 is TGTGCCAGCAGTGAGGATTTTGGTATAGAGACTTGGAACACTGAAGCTTTCTTT.